This entry lists 15 T cell receptor beta chains sequenced from one sample in a study of radiotherapy plus CTLA-4 blockade in lung cancer. Assay: immunoSEQ multiplex PCR; the TCRdb copy retains only in-frame clones and omits some. This repertoire shows 90,000 to 150,000 clones, about four fifths found once; its top ten account for 5.2%. The specimen was peripheral blood, collected from a patient treated with radiotherapy plus ipilimumab. Every receptor here comes from a human donor with non-small cell lung cancer who had a partial response to radiotherapy plus ipilimumab.

This clone was seen only once. The chain uses TRBV27 and TRBJ2-3; D not certain. The V end lost 5 bases, the J end lost 2 bases, and 17 bases lay between the germline ends. This CDR3 comprises 16 residues. Germline V CDR1 and CDR2: MNHEY, SMNVEV (reference sequence). DNA of the CDR3: TGTGCCAGCAGTGAGGCCCCCCGCCACGACACAGATACGCAGTATTTT. Protein: CASSEAPRHDTDTQYF.

This sequence joins TRBV19 and TRBJ1-1, with TRBD1 matching over 11 bases. V was clipped by 5 bases and J by 1 base; unmatched bases: 9. From germline, CDR1 is LNHDA and CDR2 SQIVND (reference sequence). The CDR3 length is 17 residues. The CDR3 DNA follows: TGTGCCAGTAGTCTATCTAGGACAGGGGGCCGGAACACTGAAGCTTTCTTT. Its translation: CASSLSRTGGRNTEAFF.

In nucleotides, the CDR3 is TGTGCCTGGAGTAGTGAGACAGGGATGCCCTACGAGCAGTACTTC. This encodes CAWSSETGMPYEQYF. The chain carries TRBV30 and TRBJ2-5, with 7 bases fitting TRBD1. TRBJ2-7 matches the DNA end more closely, so the J call is doubtful. Germline loops: CDR1 GTSNPN, CDR2 SVGIG (reference sequence). CDR3 length: 15 amino acids.

The chain has TRBV19 and TRBJ1-5, with TRBD1 matching over 7 bases. The germline CDR1 and CDR2 sequences are LNHDA and SQIVND (reference sequence). Losses at the gene ends were 10 bases for V and 1 base for J; bases not matched to a gene: 7. CDR3 size: 14 residues. For the CDR3, the DNA is TGTGCCACAAAACCGGACAGGAGCAATCAGCCCCAGCATTTT. Residues: CATKPDRSNQPQHF.

This chain connects TRBV28 to TRBJ2-7; D perhaps matches TRBD1 (6 bases). Germline CDR1 is MDHEN and CDR2 is SYDVKM. CDR3 length equals 14 residues. V gave up 7 bases and J gave up 1 base, with 14 bases separating them. CDR3 DNA: TGTGCCAGCAAGGGGCAGGGGCCTTCCTACGAGCAGTACGTC. It encodes CASKGQGPSYEQYV.

The rearrangement uses TRBV9 and TRBJ1-1; a weak D match, TRBD1 (6 bases). CDR3 length: 13 residues. Trimming took off 3 bases at V and 5 bases at J, with 11 bases between the two ends. Germline values: CDR1 SGDLS, CDR2 YYNGEE. In DNA, the CDR3 is TGTGCCAGCAGCGGGGGGGGCGTTACTGAAGCTTTCTTT. Protein: CASSGGGVTEAFF.

The V and J genes are TRBV29-1 and TRBJ2-1, with D tentatively TRBD1 (6 bases). V lost 6 bases and J 5 bases, leaving 20 bases between the germline ends. In germline, CDR1 is SQVTM, CDR2 ANQGSEA. The CDR3 consists of 15 residues. In DNA form, the CDR3 reads TGCAGCGTCCACGATCAGGGGATCGTCCACAATGAGCAGTTCTTC. Residues: CSVHDQGIVHNEQFF.

The chain uses TRBV9 and TRBJ2-2, with a possible D match to TRBD2 (6 bases). The CDR3 is made up of 17 amino acids. CDR1 is SGDLS, CDR2 YYNGEE, per germline. V gave up 0 bases and J gave up 2 bases, with 14 bases separating them. The CDR3 DNA reads as TGTGCCAGCAGCGTAGCCTTTGCGGGGAAAAACACCGGGGAGCTGTTTTTT. This encodes CASSVAFAGKNTGELFF.

The chain has TRBV5-1 and TRBJ2-1; D might be TRBD2 (6 bases). V was cut by 1 base and J by 9 bases, with 11 bases left in between. The germline V gene has CDR1 SGHRS and CDR2 YFSETQ. This CDR3 has 13 amino acids. The chain's CDR3 is CASSLSAGSEQFF. For the CDR3, the DNA is TGCGCCAGCAGCTTGTCCGCGGGGAGTGAGCAGTTCTTC.

This clone is a singleton in its sample. The chain joins TRBV23-1 to TRBJ2-3, with D tentatively TRBD1 (6 bases). TRBV23-1 is identified as an open reading frame with a role that is uncertain. The CDR3 contains 17 residues. The ends were cut back, 4 bases at V and 1 base at J, with 18 bases in the middle. The CDR3 loop is CASSRDHLQGRTDTQYF. The CDR3 nucleotides read TGCGCCAGCAGTCGCGACCATTTACAGGGCCGCACAGATACGCAGTATTTT.

V usage is TRBV30 and J usage is TRBJ2-1; TRBD2 matches at 7 bases. CDR3 size: 14 residues. The germline CDR1 and CDR2 sequences are GTSNPN and SVGIG (reference sequence). The ends lost 4 bases at V and 15 bases at J; junction bases unmatched: 18. The CDR3 DNA is TGTGCCTGGACACCATTGGGGGGACGGACTAGGTCGTTCTTC. As protein: CAWTPLGGRTRSFF.

The rearrangement uses TRBV6-5 and TRBJ2-7; 8 bases fit TRBD1. V was clipped by 8 bases and J by 5 bases; unmatched bases: 8. The CDR3 sequence is 13 residues long. Germline V gene lookup returns CDR1 MNHEY and CDR2 SVGAGI. Here the CDR3 DNA reads TGTGCCAGCCGGTGGACAGGGTTACACGAGCAGTACTTC. This encodes CASRWTGLHEQYF.

The chain has TRBV28 and TRBJ1-1, with 8 bases fitting TRBD1. The CDR3 has 16 residues. V shed 4 bases and J 0 bases; nucleotides not matched to a gene: 7. The germline V gene has CDR1 MDHEN and CDR2 SYDVKM. CDR3 sequence reads: CASSSLQGVLNTEAFF. DNA of the CDR3: TGTGCCAGCAGTTCTCTACAGGGGGTGCTGAACACTGAAGCTTTCTTT.

The chain uses TRBV7-2 and TRBJ2-5, with D uncertain. Germline V lookup: CDR1 SGHTA, CDR2 FQGNSA. The CDR3 is 12 amino acids. Deletions cut 7 bases from V and 4 bases from J, with 10 bases between. This chain's CDR3 is CASNRPGETQYF. CDR3 nucleotide sequence: TGTGCCAGCAACCGACCGGGAGAGACCCAGTACTTC.

The chain carries TRBV6-1 and TRBJ1-2, with 8 positions matching TRBD1. The ends lost 5 bases at V and 4 bases at J; junction bases unmatched: 9. The germline gives CDR1 MNHNS, CDR2 SASEGT. This CDR3 comprises 15 residues. The DNA for the CDR3 is TGTGCCAGCAGTCAGGGCCAGGGGGCGAGCTATGGCTACACCTTC. It is translated as CASSQGQGASYGYTF.